These 27 T cell receptor beta chains originate from one sample sequenced in a study of response to subunit inactivated influenza vaccine. TCRdb used MiXCR to reprocess the RT-PCR reads, holding one entry per CDR3 protein. This sample carries about 520,000 distinct CDR3 sequences, 6% to 9% of them seen once, and the ten largest clones take about an eighth. The starting material was PBMCs from blood, obtained about 24 months after vaccination. The receptors were sampled from a man between 50 and 69 years old who received an inactivated influenza vaccine.

This clonotype has more than one count but fewer than ten. The chain links TRBV11-2 to TRBJ2-1; D is ambiguous. Trimming stripped 3 bases from V and 4 bases from J, with 22 bases between. The length of the CDR3 is 18 residues. Per the germline V gene, CDR1 is SGHAT and CDR2 is FQNNGV. Here the CDR3 reads CASSFGRIWERDYNEQFF. The CDR3 nucleotides are TGTGCCAGCAGCTTCGGTCGGATCTGGGAACGTGATTACAATGAGCAGTTCTTC.

A few counts support this clonotype. The J gene is TRBJ2-1, the V gene TRBV7-2, with 11 bases that match TRBD2. The CDR3 sequence is 16 residues long. Germline V CDR1 and CDR2: SGHTA, FQGNSA. Unmatched junction bases numbered 12, after V lost 5 bases and J lost 9 bases. CDR3 DNA: TGTGCCAGCAGCGGAAGAACTAGCGGGGGTAATGGTGAGCAGTTCTTC. It yields the protein CASSGRTSGGNGEQFF.

This clonotype was picked up many times. The chain joins TRBV12-3 or TRBV12-4 to TRBJ2-3; 7 nucleotides align to TRBD2. This CDR3 has 13 residues. J gave up 4 bases and V 3 bases, and 1 base lay outside the gene matches. This chain's CDR3 is CASSLAGADTQYF. CDR3 DNA: TGTGCCAGCAGTTTGGCGGGGGCAGATACGCAGTATTTT.

This clonotype was seen a handful of times. The chain employs TRBV20-1 and TRBJ2-5; D assignment may be TRBD1 or TRBD2 (5 bases each). CDR3 length: 13 residues. Per germline, CDR1 DFQATT and CDR2 SNEGSKA (reference sequence). Trimming took 5 bases from V and 3 from J, leaving 13 bases between them. The CDR3 loop reads CSAFRGGEETQYF. In nucleotides, the CDR3 is TGCAGTGCTTTTCGTGGGGGAGAAGAGACCCAGTACTTC.

The rearrangement links TRBV19 to TRBJ1-2; TRBD1 is a possible D gene (5 bases). The V end was cut by 7 bases, the J end by 0 bases, with 15 bases between. Per germline, CDR1 LNHDA and CDR2 SQIVND (reference sequence). This CDR3 spans 15 amino acids. CDR3 nucleotide sequence: TGTGCCAGTACTCCCGCAGGGATAGCTAACTATGGCTACACCTTC. Encoded protein: CASTPAGIANYGYTF.

At least ten counts were recorded for this clonotype. The chain combines TRBV28 with TRBJ2-7; 7 bases fit TRBD2. The CDR3 has 13 amino acids. Looked up from germline, CDR1 is MDHEN and CDR2 is SYDVKM. The junction had 4 bases not matched to a gene; V was cut back by 8 bases and J by 0 bases. CDR3 DNA: TGTGCCAGCGCCCGGGGGGTCTCCTACGAGCAGTACTTC. It specifies CASARGVSYEQYF.

This clonotype was detected many times. The rearrangement joins TRBV25-1 to TRBJ1-2; tentative D call: TRBD1 (6 bases). Germline V lookup: CDR1 MGHDK, CDR2 SYGVNS. This CDR3 has 13 amino acids. Between the trimmed V and J ends, which lost 6 bases and 4 bases, there was a span of 12 bases. CDR3 DNA sequence: TGTGCCAGCAGGGGGGGCGGCAGCTATGGCTACACCTTC. This translates into CASRGGGSYGYTF.

The table lists this clonotype with a few counts. The chain joins TRBV10-3 to TRBJ2-1; 8 bases line up with TRBD2. Germline values: CDR1 ENHRY, CDR2 SYGVKD. V shed 3 bases, J shed 9 bases, and the junction held 1 base outside the gene matches. The CDR3 runs to 12 residues. The CDR3 sequence: CAISDGGAEQFF. CDR3 DNA sequence: TGTGCCATCAGTGACGGGGGGGCTGAGCAGTTCTTC.

A remark on this clonotype: A read error is possible here, since a much larger clone lies one base away. The V gene is TRBV11-1, the J gene TRBJ2-3; D possibly matches TRBD1 or TRBD2 (5 bases each). The length of the CDR3 is 18 residues. Looked up from germline, CDR1 is SGHAT and CDR2 is FQDESV (reference sequence). The CDR3 here is CASSSVLIWSRGTDTQCF. The CDR3 DNA sequence: TGTGCCAGCAGCTCCGTACTCATTTGGAGTCGGGGCACAGATACGCAGTGTTTT.

V usage is TRBV20-1 and J usage is TRBJ1-1; D may be TRBD1 (5 bases). Germline loops: CDR1 DFQATT, CDR2 SNEGSKA (reference sequence). The CDR3 consists of 14 residues. Trimming shortened V by 1 base and J by 2 bases, and 11 bases separated the two germline ends. The CDR3 DNA follows: TGCAGTGCTAGAGGAGCAGGGCCAAACACTGAAGCTTTCTTT. This encodes CSARGAGPNTEAFF.

The chain carries TRBV3-1 and TRBJ2-7; D is undetermined. This CDR3 spans 13 amino acids. The germline gives CDR1 LGHDT, CDR2 YNNKEL (reference sequence). Trimming cost V 0 bases and J 5 bases, with 8 bases left between them. The CDR3 DNA follows: TGTGCCAGCAGCCAAGATCACATCCACGAGCAGTACTTC. It translates to CASSQDHIHEQYF.

This clonotype was seen a handful of times. This chain joins TRBV5-4 and TRBJ2-7; possible D gene TRBD2, 7 bases. Germline V gives CDR1 SGHNT, CDR2 YYREEE (reference sequence). The CDR3 is made up of 16 amino acids. V gave up 4 bases and J gave up 6 bases, with 23 bases separating them. DNA for the CDR3: TGTGCCAGCAGCCTCGGGGGGCAGGTCGGGTTTTTCGAGCAGTACTTC. It translates to CASSLGGQVGFFEQYF.

The chain links TRBV29-1 to TRBJ2-3, with TRBD2 matching 11 bases. The germline V gene has CDR1 SQVTM and CDR2 ANQGSEA. Germline trimming cut 3 bases from V and 0 bases from J; bases unmatched to any gene: 5. The CDR3 contains 16 residues. In nucleotides, the CDR3 is TGCAGCGTTGATAGCGGGAGGGGGTATAGCACAGATACGCAGTATTTT. This encodes CSVDSGRGYSTDTQYF.

There are many counts of this clonotype. This chain joins TRBV5-1 and TRBJ1-5; weak D call: TRBD1 (5 bases). The CDR3 has 15 amino acids. Trimming cost V 4 bases and J 4 bases, with 15 bases left between them. In germline, CDR1 is SGHRS, CDR2 YFSETQ. CDR3: CASSEGLHENQPQHF. DNA for the CDR3: TGCGCCAGCAGCGAGGGACTCCACGAGAATCAGCCCCAGCATTTT.

The chain recombines TRBV12-3 or TRBV12-4 with TRBJ2-1; D gene ambiguous. This CDR3 has 15 residues. Deletions cut 2 bases from V and 8 bases from J, with 16 bases between. The CDR3 coding sequence is TGTGCCAGCAGTTTAACCCCCGGGCCTGGGTATGAGCAGTTCTTC. It encodes CASSLTPGPGYEQFF.

This clonotype was seen only a few times. The chain has TRBV12-3 or TRBV12-4 and TRBJ2-5, with D hard to call. The CDR3 covers 13 residues. Trimming took off 4 bases at V and 0 bases at J, with 6 bases between the two ends. The CDR3 DNA sequence: TGTGCCAGCAGTTCGACGGACCAAGAGACCCAGTACTTC. Amino acids: CASSSTDQETQYF.

The chain has TRBV5-5 and TRBJ2-7; 10 bases line up with TRBD2. This CDR3 has 16 residues. CDR1 and CDR2 from the germline V gene are SGHKS and YYEKEE (reference sequence). Trimming at V came to 4 bases and at J to 0 bases, leaving 7 bases not matched to a gene. CDR3 nucleotides: TGTGCCAGCAGCGATACTAGCGGGATTATCTCCTACGAGCAGTACTTC. This codes for CASSDTSGIISYEQYF.

CDR3 bases: TGTGCCAGCACCAGCTCCTACGAGCAGTACTTC. Protein: CASTSSYEQYF. The J gene is TRBJ2-7, the V gene TRBV2; the D is unclear. This CDR3 comprises 11 residues. V was shortened by 7 bases and J by 0 bases, with 4 bases between the two germline ends. Looked up from germline, CDR1 is SNHLY and CDR2 is FYNNEI.

The chain recombines TRBV20-1 with TRBJ2-2; 10 bases line up with TRBD1. V gave up 4 bases and J gave up 5 bases; unmatched junction bases: 4. Looked up from germline, CDR1 is DFQATT and CDR2 is SNEGSKA (reference sequence). The CDR3 is 14 amino acids. CDR3 residues: CSATGTGVTGELFF. The CDR3 region has the DNA TGCAGTGCTACCGGGACAGGGGTGACCGGGGAGCTGTTTTTT.

The CDR3 is CASSQWGGVTWNGYTF. The CDR3 region has the DNA TGCGCCAGCAGCCAATGGGGGGGGGTTACTTGGAATGGCTACACCTTC. The chain combines TRBV4-1 with TRBJ1-2; D might be TRBD1 (5 bases). Trimming pared 2 bases from V and 6 bases from J, leaving 19 bases between. The CDR3 covers 16 residues. Germline-derived CDR1 and CDR2 are MGHRA and YSYEKL.

The rearrangement joins TRBV29-1 to TRBJ1-1; weak D call: TRBD1 (5 bases). Germline values: CDR1 SQVTM, CDR2 ANQGSEA. The CDR3 is 13 residues long. Trimming took off 7 bases at V and 1 base at J, with 13 bases between the two ends. CDR3: CSALGAPNTEAFF. The CDR3 coding sequence is TGCAGCGCCCTCGGGGCACCGAACACTGAAGCTTTCTTT. The whole variable domain, remainder taken from reference TRBV29-1 and TRBJ1-1, is SAVISQKPSRDICQRGTSLTIQCQVDSQVTMMFWYRQQPGQSLTLIATANQGSEATYESGFVIDKFPISRPNLTFSTLTVSNMSPEDSSIYLCSALGAPNTEAFFGQGTRLTVV.

The chain recombines TRBV6-1 with TRBJ2-1, with D maybe TRBD2 (5 bases). Germline V gene sequence: CDR1 MNHNS, CDR2 SASEGT. Trimming left V 5 bases short and J 0 bases short, with 11 bases between. The length of the CDR3 is 15 residues. The CDR3 nucleotides read TGTGCCAGCAGTCGCGGGCCAGACTCCTACAATGAGCAGTTCTTC. Amino acid sequence: CASSRGPDSYNEQFF.

Ten or more counts support this clonotype. The junction departs from germline at one end; a sequencing error may be responsible. The chain is built from TRBV6-2 or TRBV6-3 and TRBJ1-6; 7 nucleotides match TRBD1. Germline V gives CDR1 MNHEY, CDR2 SVGEGT. The CDR3 sequence is 13 residues long. The CDR3 reads CASSGQVNSPLHF. As DNA, the CDR3 is TGTGCCAGCAGCGGACAGGTTAATTCGCCCCTCCACTTT.

Many counts were recorded for this clonotype. The V gene is TRBV18, the J gene TRBJ2-1; TRBD2 agrees at 8 bases. This CDR3 spans 13 amino acids. Germline V gene sequence: CDR1 KGHSH, CDR2 LQKENI. J gave up 6 bases and V 8 bases, and 6 bases lay outside the gene matches. CDR3 region: CASSPGGANEQFF. CDR3 coding DNA: TGTGCCAGCAGCCCGGGAGGGGCCAATGAGCAGTTCTTC.

This clonotype has more than one count but fewer than ten. V usage is TRBV21-1 and J usage is TRBJ2-1; the D segment call TRBD1 is taken from the table without a DNA check. TRBV21-1 is recorded as a pseudogene. CDR3 length: 15 amino acids. The CDR3 sequence is CASSKDPPPTGTDDF. The DNA for the CDR3 is TGTGCCAGCAGCAAAGACCCCCCCCCGACCGGGACAGATGACTTC.

There are many counts of this clonotype. V gene TRBV14 combines with J gene TRBJ2-1, with D perhaps TRBD2 (6 bases). V was cut by 6 bases and J by 10 bases, with 13 bases left in between. The CDR3 sequence is 12 residues long. In germline, CDR1 is SGHDN, CDR2 FVKESK. CDR3 loop: CASSGTSLEQFF. CDR3 nucleotides: TGTGCCAGCAGTGGGACTTCCCTCGAGCAGTTCTTC.

The J gene is TRBJ2-5, the V gene TRBV25-1; no clear D gene. In germline, CDR1 is MGHDK, CDR2 SYGVNS. The V and J ends lost 3 bases and 2 bases respectively, with 13 bases between them. The CDR3 consists of 15 residues. The CDR3 DNA sequence: TGTGCCAGCAGTGAGCCAAGACCGAAACAAGAGACCCAGTACTTC. Translated: CASSEPRPKQETQYF.